The next 28 T cell receptor beta chains were all read from a single sample in a study of response to subunit inactivated influenza vaccine. TCRdb reprocessed the RT-PCR reads with MiXCR, giving one entry per CDR3 protein. The sample shows approximately 500,000 distinct CDR3 sequences, less than 25% of them seen only once. These records were also assigned to another study, of T cells expressing NK-cell markers. That work contributes: UMIs were included in TCR beta cDNA generated by 5'RACE template switching.

The source was CD4+ T cells sorted from PBMCs, collected about 11 days after vaccination. The source of these receptors is a middle-aged man who received an inactivated influenza vaccine.

This rearrangement joins TRBV20-1 to TRBJ2-5, with D tentatively TRBD1 (5 bases). This CDR3 comprises 12 residues. V lost 8 bases to trimming and J lost 0 bases, with 10 bases between them. In germline, CDR1 is DFQATT, CDR2 SNEGSKA (reference sequence). The DNA of the CDR3 is TGCAGTACCACAGGATACCAAGAGACCCAGTACTTC. Translating it yields CSTTGYQETQYF.

CDR3 amino acids: CAISPDPFDEQFF. CDR3 nucleotide sequence: TGTGCCATCAGTCCGGACCCGTTCGATGAGCAGTTCTTC. The rearrangement joins TRBV10-3 to TRBJ2-1; no clear D. V lost 5 bases and J 8 bases, leaving 13 bases between the germline ends. There are 13 residues in the CDR3. In germline, CDR1 is ENHRY, CDR2 SYGVKD.

The chain carries TRBV6-1 and TRBJ2-2, with 7 bases identical to TRBD2. V lost 6 bases to trimming and J lost 0 bases; unmatched junction nucleotides: 7. The CDR3 sequence is 16 residues long. Germline lookup yields CDR1 MNHNS and CDR2 SASEGT. The CDR3 reads CASSPQRGANTGELFF. For the CDR3, the DNA is TGTGCCAGCAGCCCCCAGCGGGGCGCGAACACCGGGGAGCTGTTTTTT.

A few counts support this clonotype. The chain joins TRBV5-6 to TRBJ2-1; no clear D. The CDR3 runs to 12 residues. Per the germline V gene, CDR1 is SGHDT and CDR2 is YYEEEE. V lost 4 bases and J 9 bases, leaving 11 bases between the germline ends. The CDR3 nucleotides are TGTGCCAGCAGCCCTTTTGTAGGTGAGCAGTTCTTC. Translated: CASSPFVGEQFF. The full variable domain, completed using reference TRBV5-6 and TRBJ2-1, is DAGVTQSPTHLIKTRGQQVTLRCSPKSGHDTVSWYQQALGQGPQFIFQYYEEEERQRGNFPDRFSGHQFPNYSSELNVNALLLGDSALYLCASSPFVGEQFFGPGTRLTVL.

This clonotype was detected only a few times. One end of the junction fails to match germline, which may point to a read error. This chain connects TRBV7-7 to TRBJ2-7, with TRBD1 identical over 9 bases. There are 13 residues in the CDR3. Germline assignment: CDR1 SSHAT and CDR2 FNYEAQ (reference sequence). This CDR3 is CASSNGQGLEQYF. The CDR3, as DNA: TGTGCTAGCAGCAATGGACAGGGGCTCGAGCAGTACTTC. The full variable domain, completed using reference TRBV7-7 and TRBJ2-7, is GAGVSQSPRYKVTKRGQDVTLRCDPISSHATLYWYQQALGQGPEFLTYFNYEAQPDKSGLPSDRFSAERPEGSISTLTIQRTEQRDSAMYRCASSNGQGLEQYFGPGTRLTVT.

The gene calls are TRBV6-2 or TRBV6-3 and TRBJ2-2; TRBD2 aligns across 13 bases. V shed 6 bases, J shed 1 base, and the junction held 2 bases outside the gene matches. Germline loops: CDR1 MNHEY, CDR2 SVGEGT. The CDR3 runs to 16 residues. The CDR3: CASRRTSGGNTGELFF. CDR3 coding DNA: TGTGCCAGCAGGCGGACTAGCGGGGGGAACACCGGGGAGCTGTTTTTT.

The chain has TRBV4-2 and TRBJ2-7; 7 bases line up with TRBD2. CDR3 length: 19 amino acids. Per germline, CDR1 LGHNA and CDR2 YNFKEQ. The J segment lost 0 bases and the V segment lost 0 bases, leaving 14 bases of the junction unmatched. The chain's CDR3 is CASSQELVGWRESSYEQYF. DNA of the CDR3: TGTGCCAGCAGCCAAGAATTGGTCGGTTGGCGGGAGAGCTCCTACGAGCAGTACTTC.

V gene TRBV5-5 combines with J gene TRBJ2-5, with 8 bases matching TRBD1. The CDR3 is 16 amino acids. V shed 2 bases, J shed 7 bases, and the junction held 13 bases outside the gene matches. CDR1 is SGHKS, CDR2 YYEKEE, per germline (reference sequence). The CDR3 DNA reads TGTGCCAGCAGCTTATTATCGGTGGACAGGGCCGGGACCCAGTACTTC. It codes for CASSLLSVDRAGTQYF.

This clonotype was picked up a small number of times. The chain joins TRBV12-5 to TRBJ1-1; TRBD1 might be the D (5 bases). This CDR3 contains 13 residues. Germline V gene data show CDR1 as LGHNT and CDR2 as FRNRAP. Trimming took 5 bases from V and 5 from J, leaving 12 bases between them. The CDR3 loop reads CASGPGDWTEAFF. The CDR3 DNA reads TGTGCTAGTGGTCCGGGGGATTGGACTGAAGCTTTCTTT.

In nucleotides, the CDR3 is TGCAGCGTCACACAGCGTGATCGGACTGAAGCTTTCTTT. Translated, it gives CSVTQRDRTEAFF. The chain uses TRBV29-1 and TRBJ1-1; D gene unclear. In germline, CDR1 is SQVTM, CDR2 ANQGSEA. The ends were cut back, 6 bases at V and 5 bases at J, with 16 bases in the middle. CDR3 length: 13 amino acids.

This clonotype was counted a few times. The chain recombines TRBV20-1 with TRBJ2-1; 8 bases agree with TRBD2. Germline CDR1 DFQATT, CDR2 SNEGSKA (reference sequence). V lost 5 bases and J lost 7; bases outside the gene matches: 13. This CDR3 has 15 residues. The CDR3, as DNA: TGCAGTGCTCGGAGGGGAAGCGGGAGCGAGAATGAGCAGTTCTTC. Its translation: CSARRGSGSENEQFF.

This chain joins TRBV27 and TRBJ2-2; D remains unclear. The V end lost 5 bases, the J end lost 4 bases, and 14 bases lay between the germline ends. The CDR3 has 15 residues. Per the germline V gene, CDR1 is MNHEY and CDR2 is SMNVEV (reference sequence). The CDR3 spells CASSPPTVGTGELFF. CDR3 sequence (DNA): TGTGCCAGCAGTCCCCCGACTGTTGGCACCGGGGAGCTGTTTTTT.

This clonotype appeared a few times. J is TRBJ2-3 and V is TRBV20-1, with D perhaps given as TRBD1 or TRBD2 (5 bases each). Germline CDR1 is DFQATT and CDR2 is SNEGSKA (reference sequence). Trimming shortened V by 3 bases and J by 2 bases, and 15 bases separated the two germline ends. The CDR3 is 15 residues long. The CDR3 nucleotides are TGCAGTGCTAGGGGGGTGCGAGGCACCACAGATACGCAGTATTTT. This encodes CSARGVRGTTDTQYF.

In its sample, this clonotype was seen a few times. V usage is TRBV11-2 and J usage is TRBJ1-6; D ambiguous. Trimming took off 5 bases at V and 7 bases at J, with 12 bases between the two ends. CDR3 length equals 14 residues. Germline V CDR1 and CDR2: SGHAT, FQNNGV. The CDR3: CASSPPGFNSPLHF. The DNA for the CDR3 is TGTGCCAGCAGCCCCCCGGGATTCAATTCACCCCTCCACTTT.

This clonotype occurred a few times. This rearrangement joins TRBV7-9 to TRBJ1-1; maybe TRBD1 (6 bases). The CDR3 has 17 amino acids. With 4 bases removed from V and 0 bases from J, the gap between germline ends came to 18 bases. Germline assignment: CDR1 SEHNR and CDR2 FQNEAQ (reference sequence). CDR3 DNA sequence: TGTGCCAGCAGCTCCAGCCCGACAGGTCCGATGAACACTGAAGCTTTCTTT. Its translation is CASSSSPTGPMNTEAFF.

There are a few counts of this clonotype. The chain joins TRBV20-1 to TRBJ2-3; 10 nucleotides align to TRBD2. This CDR3 is 16 amino acids long. Unmatched junction bases numbered 12, after V lost 5 bases and J lost 4 bases. Looked up from germline, CDR1 is DFQATT and CDR2 is SNEGSKA (reference sequence). Here the CDR3 DNA reads TGCAGTGCTTCACCTTTAGTAGCGGGGGGTTCAGATACGCAGTATTTT. Translated, it gives CSASPLVAGGSDTQYF.

The chain employs TRBV20-1 and TRBJ2-7; 8 nucleotides align to TRBD2. V shed 6 bases and J 2 bases; nucleotides not matched to a gene: 6. Germline values: CDR1 DFQATT, CDR2 SNEGSKA (reference sequence). This CDR3 contains 13 residues. CDR3 loop: CSAVSGDPYEQYF. The CDR3 nucleotides read TGCAGTGCCGTTAGCGGGGACCCCTACGAGCAGTACTTC.

CDR3 loop: CASGATNEKLFF. The CDR3 DNA is TGTGCCAGCGGCGCAACTAATGAAAAACTGTTTTTT. The rearrangement joins TRBV3-1 to TRBJ1-4, with unresolved D. CDR3 length: 12 residues. V was shortened by 8 bases and J by 0 bases, with 4 bases between the two germline ends. Germline-derived CDR1 and CDR2 are LGHDT and YNNKEL (reference sequence).

This clonotype was detected a few times. The chain couples TRBV20-1 to TRBJ2-3, with TRBD2 identical over 9 bases. Germline V lookup: CDR1 DFQATT, CDR2 SNEGSKA (reference sequence). This CDR3 is 12 amino acids long. CDR3 sequence reads: CSEGLAGDTQYF. In DNA form, the CDR3 reads TGCAGCGAGGGACTAGCTGGAGATACGCAGTATTTT.

This chain connects TRBV5-1 to TRBJ2-7, with 9 bases lining up with TRBD1. With V trimmed by 4 bases and J by 4 bases, 15 bases remained unmatched. This CDR3 comprises 17 residues. Germline V CDR1 and CDR2: SGHRS, YFSETQ. CDR3 region: CASSALGPGQGPYEQYF. The DNA for the CDR3 is TGCGCCAGCAGCGCCCTCGGCCCGGGACAGGGACCTTACGAGCAGTACTTC.

This clonotype has just a few counts. This sequence joins TRBV18 and TRBJ2-1, with 8 bases that match TRBD2. V shed 3 bases and J 7 bases; nucleotides not matched to a gene: 8. Germline values: CDR1 KGHSH, CDR2 LQKENI. The CDR3 totals 15 residues. CDR3 nucleotides: TGTGCCAGCTCACCGGGACGGGGGGGCAAGAATGAGCAGTTCTTC. Translating gives CASSPGRGGKNEQFF.

The rearrangement links TRBV5-6 to TRBJ2-7; D gene unclear. V was clipped by 1 base and J by 3 bases, with 11 bases between them. Germline-derived CDR1 and CDR2 are SGHDT and YYEEEE. The CDR3 runs to 14 residues. The CDR3 is CASSLYRLNYEQYF. CDR3 coding DNA: TGTGCCAGCAGCTTGTACAGACTTAACTACGAGCAGTACTTC.

The V and J genes are TRBV3-1 and TRBJ2-7, with 12 bases identical to TRBD2. Trimming removed 3 bases from V and 7 bases from J; junction bases left unmatched: 7. This CDR3 contains 15 residues. Germline V gene lookup returns CDR1 LGHDT and CDR2 YNNKEL (reference sequence). This chain's CDR3 is CASSQEGLAGGEQYF. As DNA, the CDR3 is TGTGCCAGCAGCCAGGAGGGACTAGCGGGTGGTGAGCAGTACTTC.

This clonotype appeared many times. This chain links TRBV5-1 with TRBJ2-1; tentatively, D is TRBD2 (5 bases). The CDR3 contains 12 residues. V was pared by 4 bases and J by 6 bases, with 8 bases between. The germline CDR1 and CDR2 sequences are SGHRS and YFSETQ. Here the CDR3 reads CASSPAGNEQFF. Here the CDR3 DNA reads TGCGCCAGCAGCCCCGCGGGCAATGAGCAGTTCTTC.

This chain joins TRBV7-9 and TRBJ2-3; 9 bases align to TRBD2. The CDR3 totals 17 residues. Unmatched junction bases numbered 9, after V lost 5 bases and J lost 0 bases. Germline lookup yields CDR1 SEHNR and CDR2 FQNEAQ (reference sequence). The CDR3 reads CASSPRRLADSTDTQYF. The CDR3 DNA sequence: TGTGCCAGCAGCCCTCGTCGACTAGCGGATAGCACAGATACGCAGTATTTT.

On this clonotype itself: Likely a read error: the CDR3 ends without its conserved phenylalanine or tryptophan. V is TRBV4-2 and J is TRBJ2-1; 12 nucleotides match TRBD2. The CDR3 consists of 15 residues. The germline CDR1 and CDR2 sequences are LGHNA and YNFKEQ. The CDR3 sequence is CASSRASGRGDEQFS. The CDR3 region has the DNA TGTGCAAGCAGCCGAGCTAGCGGGAGGGGGGATGAGCAGTTCTCC.

The chain uses TRBV11-2 and TRBJ2-2; D is ambiguous. The CDR3 totals 14 residues. Trimming cost V 4 bases and J 2 bases, with 8 bases left between them. Germline V gene lookup returns CDR1 SGHAT and CDR2 FQNNGV. The CDR3 DNA reads as TGTGCCAGCAGCTCTCCACCCAACACCGGGGAGCTGTTTTTT. It specifies CASSSPPNTGELFF.

The table lists this clonotype with a few counts. The junction shows a germline mismatch at one end, possibly a read error. The rearrangement links TRBV20-1 to TRBJ2-3; 7 bases fit TRBD2. CDR3 length: 17 residues. Germline CDR1 reads DFQATT; CDR2 reads SNEGSKA (reference sequence). Here the CDR3 reads CSARDLSGAESTDTQYF. The CDR3 region has the DNA TGCAGTGCTCGAGATCTCAGCGGGGCCGAAAGCACAGATACGCAGTATTTT.